A single sample gave rise to the 18 T cell receptor beta chains below, sequenced in a study of T-cell reconstitution after alpha-beta-depleted transplantation in children. Using unique molecular identifiers, the investigators prepared the TCRbeta library. One entry per CDR3 protein, called by TCRdb with MiXCR from the PCR reads. This table has approximately 50,000 distinct CDR3 sequences, 5% to 6.5% appearing once. This material consisted of PBMCs, mostly from graft donor cells, taken 60 days after TCRalphabeta/CD19-depleted stem cell transplant. These TCRs come from a female patient between 2 and 15 years old who had a stem cell transplant for aplastic anemia, so the T cells may come from the graft donor.

Many counts were recorded for this clonotype. The V call is TRBV12-3 or TRBV12-4, the J call TRBJ1-1; a weak D match, TRBD1 (5 bases). Trimming cost V 5 bases and J 4 bases, with 11 bases left between them. The CDR3 loop spans 13 amino acids. CDR3 nucleotides: TGTGCCAGCAGTCGACAGTTCTCCACTGAAGCTTTCTTT. Protein: CASSRQFSTEAFF.

J is TRBJ1-1 and V is TRBV19; D gene unclear. Germline values: CDR1 LNHDA, CDR2 SQIVND (reference sequence). Trimming pared 7 bases from V and 1 base from J, leaving 19 bases between. The CDR3 totals 16 residues. In DNA form, the CDR3 reads TGTGCCAGTACCCCGAGTGGGAGGGTCGGGAACACTGAAGCTTTCTTT. This gives the protein CASTPSGRVGNTEAFF.

Many counts were recorded for this clonotype. The gene calls are TRBV20-1 and TRBJ2-3; possibly TRBD2 for D (6 bases). The germline V and J ends were trimmed by 2 bases and 4 bases, with 16 bases remaining between them. Per germline, CDR1 DFQATT and CDR2 SNEGSKA (reference sequence). CDR3 length: 15 amino acids. This chain's CDR3 is CSARREALTADTQYF. The DNA for the CDR3 is TGCAGTGCTAGAAGGGAGGCCCTCACGGCAGATACGCAGTATTTT.

This clonotype was observed a few times. The chain carries TRBV7-2 and TRBJ2-7; D is possibly TRBD2 (6 bases). V shed 3 bases and J shed 0 bases, with 12 bases lying between them. Germline lookup yields CDR1 SGHTA and CDR2 FQGNSA. CDR3 length: 15 amino acids. The CDR3 region has the DNA TGTGCCAGCAGCTTTAGCGGATCTTTCTCCTACGAGCAGTACTTC. Its translation is CASSFSGSFSYEQYF.

Ten or more counts support this clonotype. The chain has TRBV10-3 and TRBJ1-6; no reliable D call. Trimming left V 4 bases short and J 0 bases short, with 7 bases between. The CDR3 runs to 15 residues. The germline CDR1 and CDR2 sequences are ENHRY and SYGVKD. The CDR3 here is CAISAGSSYNSPLHF. The CDR3 nucleotides are TGTGCCATCAGTGCCGGAAGCTCCTATAATTCACCCCTCCACTTT.

This clonotype was picked up many times. The chain has TRBV24-1 and TRBJ2-3; D is undetermined. CDR1 and CDR2 from the germline V gene are KGHDR and SFDVKD. The length of the CDR3 is 13 residues. V lost 2 bases and J lost 4, with 6 bases in between. The CDR3 DNA is TGTGCCACCAGTGATTGGACCTCAGATACGCAGTATTTT. Translating gives CATSDWTSDTQYF.

This clonotype was detected ten times or more. The CDR3 sequence is CASSFRPGELFF. The DNA for the CDR3 is TGTGCCAGCAGTTTTAGGCCCGGGGAGCTGTTTTTT. V and J are TRBV12-3 or TRBV12-4 and TRBJ2-2, with D unresolved. The CDR3 length is 12 residues. Trimming removed 3 bases from V and 6 bases from J, with 5 bases in between.

In its sample, this clonotype was seen a few times. V usage is TRBV12-3 or TRBV12-4 and J usage is TRBJ2-5; 9 nucleotides line up with TRBD1. With V trimmed by 6 bases and J by 5 bases, 7 bases remained unmatched. The CDR3 consists of 14 residues. The CDR3 reads CASSRRQGGETQYF. CDR3 nucleotide sequence: TGTGCCAGCAGCCGTAGACAGGGGGGGGAGACCCAGTACTTC.

The table lists this clonotype with many counts. The CDR3 reads CASSVVDRNTEAFF. The CDR3 coding sequence is TGTGCCAGCAGCGTAGTCGACAGGAACACTGAAGCTTTCTTT. V usage is TRBV9 and J usage is TRBJ1-1; tentative D call: TRBD1 (5 bases). The CDR3 has 14 amino acids. CDR1 is SGDLS and CDR2 is YYNGEE in the germline V gene. V lost 0 bases and J lost 1, with 7 bases in between. The full variable domain, its missing parts supplied by reference TRBV9 and TRBJ1-1, is DSGVTQTPKHLITATGQRVTLRCSPRSGDLSVYWYQQSLDQGLQFLIQYYNGEERAKGNILERFSAQQFPDLHSELNLSSLELGDSALYFCASSVVDRNTEAFFGQGTRLTVV.

This clonotype was seen ten or more times. The rearrangement joins TRBV10-3 to TRBJ2-7, with D uncertain. The CDR3 runs to 12 residues. Germline V lookup: CDR1 ENHRY, CDR2 SYGVKD. V shed 0 bases and J shed 8 bases, with 8 bases lying between them. CDR3 sequence reads: CAISESEQQQYF. CDR3 bases: TGTGCCATCAGTGAGTCGGAGCAGCAGCAGTACTTC.

This clonotype is medium-sized (0.01 to 0.1%) by share. The genes are TRBV7-6 and TRBJ2-5; possible D gene TRBD1, 5 bases. The CDR3 consists of 15 residues. V was clipped by 5 bases and J by 2 bases, with 15 bases between them. The V gene's germline CDR1 is SGHVS and CDR2 FNYEAQ. DNA for the CDR3: TGTGCCAGCAGCCGTACCATTCAGGGTCAAGAGACCCAGTACTTC. Residues: CASSRTIQGQETQYF. Looking up the rest from reference TRBV7-6 and TRBJ2-5 gives the full variable domain: GAGVSQSPRYKVTKRGQDVALRCDPISGHVSLYWYRQALGQGPEFLTYFNYEAQQDKSGLPNDRFSAERPEGSISTLTIQRTEQRDSAMYRCASSRTIQGQETQYFGPGTRLLVL.

The chain has TRBV6-2 or TRBV6-3 and TRBJ2-1; 7 bases fit TRBD1. The CDR3 is 16 residues long. The V and J ends lost 5 bases and 0 bases, in that order; junction bases with no gene match: 7. Germline CDR1 reads MNHEY; CDR2 reads SVGEGT. In nucleotides, the CDR3 is TGTGCCAGCAGTCACCCGGGACAGAGCTCCTACAATGAGCAGTTCTTC. This codes for CASSHPGQSSYNEQFF.

This clonotype was recorded many times. The rearrangement uses TRBV9 and TRBJ2-1, with D possibly being TRBD1 or TRBD2 (5 bases each). This CDR3 has 15 amino acids. Germline lookup yields CDR1 SGDLS and CDR2 YYNGEE. V was pared by 3 bases and J by 12 bases, with 22 bases between. This chain's CDR3 is CASSGPGPHARAQFF. CDR3 nucleotide sequence: TGTGCCAGCAGCGGGCCGGGACCCCATGCTAGGGCGCAGTTCTTC.

V and J are TRBV11-2 and TRBJ2-6; D ambiguous. V gave up 0 bases and J gave up 0 bases, with 15 bases separating them. Germline CDR1 SGHAT, CDR2 FQNNGV. This CDR3 comprises 19 residues. The CDR3 spells CASSLDLRNSLSGANVLTF. For the CDR3, the DNA is TGTGCCAGCAGCTTAGATCTAAGGAACAGCCTCTCTGGGGCCAACGTCCTGACTTTC.

This clonotype was picked up many times. V is TRBV7-9 and J is TRBJ2-3, with D hard to call. The CDR3 extends over 17 amino acids. Germline-derived CDR1 and CDR2 are SEHNR and FQNEAQ (reference sequence). Trimming left V 0 bases short and J 0 bases short, with 13 bases between. CDR3 region: CASSLARGALSTDTQYF. The CDR3 bases are TGTGCCAGCAGCTTAGCGCGCGGCGCTCTTAGCACAGATACGCAGTATTTT.

This clonotype was seen at least ten times. V and J are TRBV20-1 and TRBJ2-3; D not certain. Per the germline V gene, CDR1 is DFQATT and CDR2 is SNEGSKA (reference sequence). The CDR3 has 13 amino acids. V dropped 2 bases and J dropped 4 bases, with 10 bases sitting between them. CDR3 nucleotides: TGCAGTGCTAGATTTGGTTCGGCAGATACGCAGTATTTT. This sequence encodes CSARFGSADTQYF.

This clonotype was seen at least ten times. V is TRBV7-9 and J is TRBJ2-1; 7 nucleotides line up with TRBD2. J lost 7 bases, V lost 5 bases, and 11 bases had no gene match. Germline CDR1 reads SEHNR; CDR2 reads FQNEAQ (reference sequence). The CDR3 totals 15 residues. CDR3 sequence (DNA): TGTGCCAGCAGCATTGGGCTAGCGGATCCTAATGAGCAGTTCTTC. Protein sequence: CASSIGLADPNEQFF.

The chain has TRBV2 and TRBJ2-5; TRBD2 aligns across 10 bases. Germline values: CDR1 SNHLY, CDR2 FYNNEI. With 4 bases clipped from V and 5 bases from J, the junction kept 13 bases outside the gene matches. The CDR3 totals 17 residues. The CDR3 loop reads CASSGNPGLALGETQYF. In DNA form, the CDR3 reads TGTGCCAGCAGTGGGAACCCGGGACTAGCGTTGGGGGAGACCCAGTACTTC. The whole variable domain, remainder taken from reference TRBV2 and TRBJ2-5, is EPEVTQTPSHQVTQMGQEVILRCVPISNHLYFYWYRQILGQKVEFLVSFYNNEISEKSEIFDDQFSVERPDGSNFTLKIRSTKLEDSAMYFCASSGNPGLALGETQYFGPGTRLLVL.